Below, 23 T cell receptor beta chains from the same sample are listed, as sequenced in a study of blood T cell repertoires in COVID-19. TCRdb's table, derived via immunoSEQ multiplex PCR, lists solely in-frame clones and lacks some. This table has approximately 360,000 clones, roughly 89% appearing once. Sequenced material: peripheral blood. The receptors shown here come from a man aged 18 to 30 with active or convalescent COVID-19.

The chain is built from TRBV4-3 and TRBJ1-2; 10 nucleotides line up with TRBD1. The CDR3 runs to 18 residues. J lost 4 bases, V lost 4 bases, and 15 bases had no gene match. CDR1 LGHNA and CDR2 YSLEER come from the germline V gene. Here the CDR3 reads CASSPKTGTGVSIYGYTF. CDR3 DNA: TGCGCCAGCAGCCCAAAAACCGGGACAGGGGTTTCGATCTATGGCTACACCTTC.

The chain couples TRBV6-6 to TRBJ2-5; 7 bases are shared with TRBD2. CDR3 length: 15 residues. Germline CDR1 reads MNHNY; CDR2 reads SVGAGI (reference sequence). V gave up 0 bases and J gave up 5 bases; unmatched junction bases: 6. The CDR3 DNA reads as TGTGCCAGCAGTTACTCGATGCGGGGGTTGGAGACCCAGTACTTC. It specifies CASSYSMRGLETQYF.

V and J are TRBV6-6 and TRBJ2-7; TRBD2 agrees at 12 bases. The CDR3 extends over 16 amino acids. J lost 2 bases, V lost 6 bases, and 8 bases had no gene match. Germline CDR1 reads MNHNY; CDR2 reads SVGAGI (reference sequence). The DNA of the CDR3 is TGTGCCAGCAGCCCAGCGGGACTAGCGGGCACCTACGAGCAGTACTTC. Translated, it gives CASSPAGLAGTYEQYF.

Only a few counts were recorded for this clone. J is TRBJ1-2 and V is TRBV19, with 8 bases matching TRBD1. The germline gives CDR1 LNHDA, CDR2 SQIVND (reference sequence). The CDR3 runs 13 residues. Trimming at V came to 5 bases and at J to 7 bases, leaving 6 bases not matched to a gene. CDR3 region: CASSPQGARGYTF. The CDR3 region has the DNA TGTGCCAGTAGTCCGCAGGGGGCCCGTGGCTACACCTTC.

This clone was recorded once. The chain joins TRBV18 to TRBJ2-1; possible D gene TRBD1, 6 bases. This CDR3 is built from 15 residues. V dropped 1 base and J dropped 3 bases, with 10 bases sitting between them. The germline gives CDR1 KGHSH, CDR2 LQKENI. CDR3 sequence (DNA): TGTGCCAGCTCACCACGGGACACATTCTACAATGAGCAGTTCTTC. It codes for CASSPRDTFYNEQFF.

The chain recombines TRBV7-2 with TRBJ2-1; 8 bases map to TRBD2. The germline gives CDR1 SGHTA, CDR2 FQGNSA. The junction had 2 bases not matched to a gene; V was cut back by 4 bases and J by 6 bases. This CDR3 is built from 13 residues. The CDR3 loop is CASSSAGGNEQFF. The CDR3, as DNA: TGTGCCAGCAGCTCGGCGGGAGGCAATGAGCAGTTCTTC.

The chain links TRBV6-6 to TRBJ2-7; no definite D call. Germline-derived CDR1 and CDR2 are MNHNY and SVGAGI (reference sequence). With 3 bases removed from V and 6 bases from J, the gap between germline ends came to 9 bases. The CDR3 has 12 residues. The CDR3 bases are TGTGCCAGCAGTTATAGAAAGTTCGAGCAGTACTTC. It is translated as CASSYRKFEQYF.

The V gene is TRBV3-1 (or the pseudogene TRBV3-2), the J gene TRBJ1-6; 7 bases line up with TRBD1. The junction had 1 base not matched to a gene; V was cut back by 0 bases and J by 2 bases. This CDR3 region has 16 residues. Per germline, CDR1 LGHDT and CDR2 YNNKEL (reference sequence). CDR3 protein: CASSQDGTAYNSPLHF. DNA of the CDR3: TGTGCCAGCAGCCAAGACGGGACAGCCTATAATTCACCCCTCCACTTT.

V is TRBV27 and J is TRBJ2-7, with 14 bases aligning to TRBD2. The CDR3 contains 15 residues. V dropped 2 bases and J dropped 5; count of bases not matched to a gene: 2. Germline V lookup: CDR1 MNHEY, CDR2 SMNVEV (reference sequence). DNA for the CDR3: TGTGCCAGCAGTTTAGAGGGACTAGCGGGGGACGAGCAGTACTTC. This encodes CASSLEGLAGDEQYF.

The genes are TRBV4-1 and TRBJ2-7, with 13 nucleotides matching TRBD2. This CDR3 comprises 16 residues. Germline CDR1 is MGHRA and CDR2 is YSYEKL. J was trimmed by 4 bases and V by 4 bases; bases with no gene match: 7. The CDR3 bases are TGCGCCAGCAGCCGGCAGACTAGCGGGGGGACTTACGAGCAGTACTTC. Translating gives CASSRQTSGGTYEQYF.

The rearrangement joins TRBV5-1 to TRBJ1-2; D unclear. The CDR3 consists of 14 residues. Germline CDR1 and CDR2: SGHRS and YFSETQ. V was trimmed by 4 bases and J by 5 bases, leaving 15 bases between them. The CDR3 coding sequence is TGCGCCAGCAGCGTACTGGGCACCGCGTATGGCTACACCTTC. Protein: CASSVLGTAYGYTF. The complete variable domain, with remaining parts taken from reference TRBV5-1 and TRBJ1-2, reads KAGVTQTPRYLIKTRGQQVTLSCSPISGHRSVSWYQQTPGQGLQFLFEYFSETQRNKGNFPGRFSGRQFSNSRSEMNVSTLELGDSALYLCASSVLGTAYGYTFGSGTRLTVV.

The chain carries TRBV11-2 and TRBJ2-5; TRBD2 agrees at 8 bases. In germline, CDR1 is SGHAT, CDR2 FQNNGV. V was clipped by 1 base and J by 2 bases; unmatched bases: 6. The CDR3 is 16 amino acids. The CDR3 nucleotides are TGTGCCAGCAGCTTAGTGGTAGCGGGATTACAAGAGACCCAGTACTTC. Protein: CASSLVVAGLQETQYF. Together with reference TRBV11-2 and TRBJ2-5, the CDR3 gives the full variable domain: EAGVAQSPRYKIIEKRQSVAFWCNPISGHATLYWYQQILGQGPKLLIQFQNNGVVDDSQLPKDRFSAERLKGVDSTLKIQPAKLEDSAVYLCASSLVVAGLQETQYFGPGTRLLVL.

The rearrangement uses TRBV5-1 and TRBJ2-2; D uncertain. The CDR3 is made up of 13 amino acids. Germline V gene sequence: CDR1 SGHRS, CDR2 YFSETQ. V was pared by 2 bases and J by 7 bases, with 9 bases between. The CDR3 DNA follows: TGCGCCAGCAGCTTCCCCCGGTACGGGGAGCTGTTTTTT. As protein: CASSFPRYGELFF. The complete variable domain, with remaining parts taken from reference TRBV5-1 and TRBJ2-2, reads KAGVTQTPRYLIKTRGQQVTLSCSPISGHRSVSWYQQTPGQGLQFLFEYFSETQRNKGNFPGRFSGRQFSNSRSEMNVSTLELGDSALYLCASSFPRYGELFFGEGSRLTVL.

The chain uses TRBV9 and TRBJ2-2; possibly TRBD2 for D (5 bases). The length of the CDR3 is 14 residues. Per the germline V gene, CDR1 is SGDLS and CDR2 is YYNGEE. Trimming removed 4 bases at V and 2 bases at J, with 9 bases between. Written as DNA, the CDR3 is TGTGCCAGCAGCCTAAGGACTAACACCGGGGAGCTGTTTTTT. This codes for CASSLRTNTGELFF.

The V and J genes are TRBV9 and TRBJ1-3, with no clear D. Germline V CDR1 and CDR2: SGDLS, YYNGEE. The CDR3 is 15 residues long. Trimming stripped 4 bases from V and 0 bases from J, with 11 bases between. This CDR3 reads CASSRQSFSGNTIYF. CDR3 nucleotide sequence: TGTGCCAGCAGCAGACAATCCTTCTCTGGAAACACCATATATTTT.

The chain combines TRBV10-3 with TRBJ1-2, with 9 bases lining up with TRBD1. CDR1 and CDR2 (germline): ENHRY, SYGVKD. The CDR3 is made up of 11 amino acids. The trim removed 10 bases at V and 5 bases at J, leaving 2 bases unmatched. As DNA, the CDR3 is TGTGCCACGGGACAGGGATATGGCTACACCTTC. Protein sequence: CATGQGYGYTF.

This sequence joins TRBV5-4 and TRBJ2-1; D remains ambiguous. The CDR3 is made up of 15 amino acids. The germline V and J ends were trimmed by 5 bases and 5 bases, with 17 bases remaining between them. Germline V gene data show CDR1 as SGHNT and CDR2 as YYREEE (reference sequence). The CDR3 sequence: CASSFQRRNDNEQFF. The DNA of the CDR3 is TGTGCCAGCAGTTTTCAGCGTCGGAACGACAATGAGCAGTTCTTC.

In this sample, this clone turned up once. The chain combines TRBV30 with TRBJ2-3; the D gene is possibly TRBD1 (5 bases). The V gene's germline CDR1 is GTSNPN and CDR2 SVGIG (reference sequence). The V and J ends lost 0 bases and 2 bases respectively, with 12 bases between them. This CDR3 contains 15 residues. In DNA, the CDR3 is TGTGCCTGGAGTGTACTAAGACAGCCCACAGATACGCAGTATTTT. Protein sequence: CAWSVLRQPTDTQYF.

This rearrangement joins TRBV24-1 to TRBJ2-3; 7 bases align to TRBD1. The junction had 6 bases not matched to a gene; V was cut back by 0 bases and J by 4 bases. CDR1 is KGHDR and CDR2 is SFDVKD in the germline V gene. The CDR3 consists of 16 residues. CDR3: CATSDLGQADPDTQYF. The DNA of the CDR3 is TGTGCCACCAGTGATTTGGGACAGGCGGATCCAGATACGCAGTATTTT.

The J gene is TRBJ2-5, the V gene TRBV4-3; TRBD1 agrees at 8 bases. The CDR3 is made up of 15 amino acids. After removal of 2 bases from V and 4 bases from J, the junction contained 6 bases not matched to a gene. Looked up from germline, CDR1 is LGHNA and CDR2 is YSLEER. In nucleotides, the CDR3 is TGCGCCAGCAGCCAAATACAGGGGGTTGGAGAGACCCAGTACTTC. Translating it yields CASSQIQGVGETQYF.

This sequence joins TRBV28 and TRBJ1-2, with TRBD1 matching over 7 bases. Unmatched junction bases numbered 13, after V lost 6 bases and J lost 0 bases. Looked up from germline, CDR1 is MDHEN and CDR2 is SYDVKM. The CDR3 covers 17 residues. The CDR3 DNA sequence: TGTGCCAGCAGAAGGGGGGACAGTAATTTAGCTAACTATGGCTACACCTTC. Translation gives CASRRGDSNLANYGYTF.

The chain combines TRBV3-1 (or the pseudogene TRBV3-2) with TRBJ2-7; possible D gene TRBD2, 5 bases. Trimming cost V 4 bases and J 3 bases, with 13 bases left between them. CDR1 and CDR2 (germline): LGHDT, YNNKEL (reference sequence). CDR3 size: 14 residues. CDR3 amino acids: CASSRSGIYYEQYF. The DNA for the CDR3 is TGTGCCAGCAGCCGAAGCGGTATCTACTACGAGCAGTACTTC.

The chain carries TRBV6-5 and TRBJ1-1; 9 bases align to TRBD1. V lost 6 bases, J lost 10 bases, and 15 bases stayed unmatched. Germline lookup yields CDR1 MNHEY and CDR2 SVGAGI. This CDR3 region has 15 residues. CDR3 region: CASRARDREVRAAFF. The DNA for the CDR3 is TGTGCCAGCAGAGCCCGGGACAGGGAGGTGAGAGCAGCTTTCTTT.